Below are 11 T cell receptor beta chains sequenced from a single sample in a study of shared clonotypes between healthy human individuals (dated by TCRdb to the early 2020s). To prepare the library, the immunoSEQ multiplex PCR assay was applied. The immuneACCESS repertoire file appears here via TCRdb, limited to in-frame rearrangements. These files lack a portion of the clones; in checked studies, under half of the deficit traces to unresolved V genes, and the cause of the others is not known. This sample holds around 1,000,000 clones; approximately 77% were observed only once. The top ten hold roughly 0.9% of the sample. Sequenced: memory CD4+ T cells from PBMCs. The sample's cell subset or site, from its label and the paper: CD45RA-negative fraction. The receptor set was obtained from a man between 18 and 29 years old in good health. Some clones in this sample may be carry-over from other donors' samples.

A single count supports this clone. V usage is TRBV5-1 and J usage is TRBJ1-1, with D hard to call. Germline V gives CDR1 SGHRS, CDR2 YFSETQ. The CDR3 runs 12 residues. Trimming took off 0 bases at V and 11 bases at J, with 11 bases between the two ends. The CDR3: CASSLVGLGAFF. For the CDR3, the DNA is TGCGCCAGCAGCTTGGTCGGATTGGGGGCTTTCTTT.

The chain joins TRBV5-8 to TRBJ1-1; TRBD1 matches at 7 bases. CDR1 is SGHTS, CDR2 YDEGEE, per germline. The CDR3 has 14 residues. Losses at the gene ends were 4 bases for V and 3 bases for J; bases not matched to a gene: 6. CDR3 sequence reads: CASSIGDSYTEAFF. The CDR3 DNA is TGTGCCAGCAGCATCGGGGACAGCTACACTGAAGCTTTCTTT.

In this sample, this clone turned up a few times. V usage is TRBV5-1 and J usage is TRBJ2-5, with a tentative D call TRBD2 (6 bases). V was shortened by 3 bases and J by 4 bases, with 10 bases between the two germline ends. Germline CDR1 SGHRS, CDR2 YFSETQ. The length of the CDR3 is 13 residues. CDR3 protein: CASSSAGGETQYF. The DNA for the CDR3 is TGCGCCAGCAGCTCCGCCGGGGGAGAGACCCAGTACTTC.

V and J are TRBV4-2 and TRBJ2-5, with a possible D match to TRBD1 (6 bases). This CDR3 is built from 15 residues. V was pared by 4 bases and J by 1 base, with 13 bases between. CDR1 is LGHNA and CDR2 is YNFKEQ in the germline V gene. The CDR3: CASSPTRDIQETQYF. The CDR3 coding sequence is TGTGCCAGCAGCCCTACCCGGGACATCCAAGAGACCCAGTACTTC.

Written as DNA, the CDR3 is TGTGCCAGCAGCCCCAGCGGGGCCAATGAGCAGTTCTTC. Its translation: CASSPSGANEQFF. The chain carries TRBV7-2 and TRBJ2-1; TRBD2 aligns across 7 bases. CDR3 length: 13 residues. J was trimmed by 6 bases and V by 5 bases; bases with no gene match: 4. CDR1 is SGHTA and CDR2 is FQGNSA in the germline V gene.

In DNA form, the CDR3 reads TGTGCCAGCAGTTTAGCGGGGGTTGATCAGCCCCAGCATTTT. Translation gives CASSLAGVDQPQHF. This sequence joins TRBV28 and TRBJ1-5, with D possibly TRBD1 on 5 matching bases. This CDR3 has 14 amino acids. Germline CDR1 reads MDHEN; CDR2 reads SYDVKM. Trimming left V 2 bases short and J 5 bases short, with 10 bases between.

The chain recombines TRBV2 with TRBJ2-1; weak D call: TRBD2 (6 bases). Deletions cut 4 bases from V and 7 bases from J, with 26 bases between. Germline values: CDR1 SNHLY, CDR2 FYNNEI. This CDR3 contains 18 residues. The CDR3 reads CASSGGELGGARRNEQFF. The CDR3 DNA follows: TGTGCCAGCAGTGGAGGCGAGCTGGGGGGAGCGCGGCGTAATGAGCAGTTCTTC.

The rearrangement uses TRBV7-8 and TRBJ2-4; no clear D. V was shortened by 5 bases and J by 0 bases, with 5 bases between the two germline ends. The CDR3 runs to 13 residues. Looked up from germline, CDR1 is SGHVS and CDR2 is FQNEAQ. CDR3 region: CASSPLAKNIQYF. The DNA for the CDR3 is TGTGCCAGCAGCCCGTTAGCCAAAAACATTCAGTACTTC.

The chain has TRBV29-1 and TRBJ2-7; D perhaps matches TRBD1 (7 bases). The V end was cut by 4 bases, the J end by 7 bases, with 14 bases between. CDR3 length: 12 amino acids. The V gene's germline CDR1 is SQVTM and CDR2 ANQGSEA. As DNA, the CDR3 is TGCAGCGTTGTCAGGGGGGTCAGGGAGCAGTACTTC. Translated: CSVVRGVREQYF.

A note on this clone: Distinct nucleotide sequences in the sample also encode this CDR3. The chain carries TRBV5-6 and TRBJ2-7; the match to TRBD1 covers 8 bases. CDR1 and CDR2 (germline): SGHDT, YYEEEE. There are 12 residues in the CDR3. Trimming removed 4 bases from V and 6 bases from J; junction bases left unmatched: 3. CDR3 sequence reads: CASSPGGGEQYF. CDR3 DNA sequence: TGTGCCAGCAGCCCAGGGGGCGGCGAGCAGTACTTC.

As DNA, the CDR3 is TGCGCCAGCAAAGGACTAGCGGGAGAGGATACGCAGTATTTT. Translated, it gives CASKGLAGEDTQYF. The genes are TRBV5-1 and TRBJ2-3; 13 nucleotides agree with TRBD2. This CDR3 spans 14 amino acids. V lost 6 bases and J lost 6; bases outside the gene matches: 4. The germline gives CDR1 SGHRS, CDR2 YFSETQ.